This T cell receptor (beta chain) emerged from a study of T cells after yellow fever vaccination. This clonotype was counted a few times. TCRdb recomputed calls from the 5' RACE reads with MiXCR, one row per CDR3 protein. The profile shows hundreds of thousands of distinct CDR3 sequences, roughly an eighth of them singletons. CDR1 MGHRA and CDR2 YSYEKL come from the germline V gene. The CDR3 length is 16 residues. Losses at the gene ends were 5 bases for V and 5 bases for J; bases not matched to a gene: 8. This specimen was PBMCs, taken on the day of the yellow fever booster vaccination. The chain couples TRBV4-1 to TRBJ2-2, with TRBD1 matching over 10 bases. The receptor was isolated from a man younger than 45 who received the YFV17D yellow fever vaccine. The CDR3 loop is CASSDGQGEVTGELFF. The CDR3 coding sequence is TGCGCCAGCAGCGACGGACAGGGGGAAGTAACCGGGGAGCTGTTTTTT.